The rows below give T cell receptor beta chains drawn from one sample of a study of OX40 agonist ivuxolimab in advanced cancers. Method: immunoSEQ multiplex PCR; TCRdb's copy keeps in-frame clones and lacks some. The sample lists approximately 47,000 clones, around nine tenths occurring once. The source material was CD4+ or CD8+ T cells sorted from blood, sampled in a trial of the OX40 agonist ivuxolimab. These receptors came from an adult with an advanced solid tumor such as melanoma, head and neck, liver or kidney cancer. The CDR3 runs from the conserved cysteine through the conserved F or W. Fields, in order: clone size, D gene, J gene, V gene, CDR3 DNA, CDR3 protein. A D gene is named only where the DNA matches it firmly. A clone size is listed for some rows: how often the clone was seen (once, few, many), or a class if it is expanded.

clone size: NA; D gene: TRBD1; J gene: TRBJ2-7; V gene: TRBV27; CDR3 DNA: TGTGCCAGCAGCACCGCGGGTCAGGGGGCTTATTACGAGCAGTACTTC; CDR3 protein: CASSTAGQGAYYEQYF
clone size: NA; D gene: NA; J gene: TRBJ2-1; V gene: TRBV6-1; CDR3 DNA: TGTGCCAGCAGACATCAGGGATCCAATGAGCAGTTCTTC; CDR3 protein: CASRHQGSNEQFF
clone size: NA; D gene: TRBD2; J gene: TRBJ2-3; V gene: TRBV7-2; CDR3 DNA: TGTGCCAGCAGCTTAGGACTAGCTTTAGATACGCAGTATTTT; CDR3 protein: CASSLGLALDTQYF
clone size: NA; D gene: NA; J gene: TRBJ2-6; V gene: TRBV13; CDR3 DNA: TGTGCCAGCAGCCGCTCTGGGGCCAACGTCCTGACTTTC; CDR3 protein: CASSRSGANVLTF
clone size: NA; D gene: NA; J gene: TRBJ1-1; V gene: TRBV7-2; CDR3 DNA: TGTGCCAGCAGCTCCAGGACGGTGAACACTGAAGCTTTCTTT; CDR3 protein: CASSSRTVNTEAFF
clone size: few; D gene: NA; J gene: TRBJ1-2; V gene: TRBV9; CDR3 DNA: TGTGCCAGCAGCTCCCTCCAGGGCTCTGATTATGGCTACACCTTC; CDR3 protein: CASSSLQGSDYGYTF
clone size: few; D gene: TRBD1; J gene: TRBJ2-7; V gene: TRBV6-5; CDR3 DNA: TGTGCCAGCAGTTCAACAGGGGCGAATCCCTACGAGCAGTACTTC; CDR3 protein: CASSSTGANPYEQYF
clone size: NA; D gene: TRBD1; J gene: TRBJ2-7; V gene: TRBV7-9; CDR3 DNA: TGTGCCAGCAGCCCACAGGGGTACTACGAGCAGTACTTC; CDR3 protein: CASSPQGYYEQYF
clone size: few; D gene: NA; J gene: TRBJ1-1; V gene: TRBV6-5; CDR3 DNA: TGTGCCAGCAGTTATTCGGACTGGAACACTGAAGCTTTCTTT; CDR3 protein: CASSYSDWNTEAFF
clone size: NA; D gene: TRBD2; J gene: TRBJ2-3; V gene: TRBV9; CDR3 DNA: TGTGCCAGCAGCGTAGCCGGGGGGGCGAGCACAGATACGCAGTATTTT; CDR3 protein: CASSVAGGASTDTQYF
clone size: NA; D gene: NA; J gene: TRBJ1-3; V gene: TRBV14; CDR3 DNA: TGTGCCAGCAGCCAAGATCCGGGCAGCCTGAGCTCTGGAAACACCATATATTTT; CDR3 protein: CASSQDPGSLSSGNTIYF
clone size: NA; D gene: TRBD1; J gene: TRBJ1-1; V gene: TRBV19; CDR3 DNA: TGTGCCAGTAGTCCCCGTCCCAGGGGGGACACTGAAGCTTTCTTT; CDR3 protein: CASSPRPRGDTEAFF
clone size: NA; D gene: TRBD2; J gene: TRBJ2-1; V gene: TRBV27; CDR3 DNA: TGTGCCAGCACTCTGGGACTAGCGGGAGGAAATGAGCAGTTCTTC; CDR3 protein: CASTLGLAGGNEQFF
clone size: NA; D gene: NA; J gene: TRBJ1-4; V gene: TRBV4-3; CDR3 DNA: TGCGCCAGCAGCCAAGAGACACCTACGAGAGAAAAACTGTTTTTT; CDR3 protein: CASSQETPTREKLFF
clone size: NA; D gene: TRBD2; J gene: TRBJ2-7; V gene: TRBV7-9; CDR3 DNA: TGTGCCAGCAGTTCAGTCCGGACTAGCGGCTCCTACGAGCAGTACTTC; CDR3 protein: CASSSVRTSGSYEQYF
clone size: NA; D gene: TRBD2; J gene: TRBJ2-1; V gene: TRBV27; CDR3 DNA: TGTGCCAGCAGTTGGACAAGCGGGGACTCCTACAATGAGCAGTTCTTC; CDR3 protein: CASSWTSGDSYNEQFF
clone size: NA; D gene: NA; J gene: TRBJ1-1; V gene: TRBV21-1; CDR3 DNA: TGTGCCAGCAGCAAAGGGGACAGGGGAAATGGAGCTTTCTTT; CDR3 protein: CASSKGDRGNGAFF
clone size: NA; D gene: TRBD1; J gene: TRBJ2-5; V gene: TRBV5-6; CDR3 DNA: TGTGCCAGCAGCTTGCCTGACAGGGGGACTGGAGGGACCCAGTACTTC; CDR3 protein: CASSLPDRGTGGTQYF